The 15 T cell receptor beta chains presented below share a single source sample, sequenced in a study of blood T cells in healthy people across ages. A second PCR of 7 to 11 cycles used a sample-barcoded 5' primer and a J-beta primer mix. MiXCR, applied by TCRdb to the 5' RACE reads, yields one record per CDR3 protein. The sample carries 450,000 to 650,000 distinct CDR3 sequences, about 25% recorded once. The same specimen was also included in a second study, on T cells of mothers and their children.

Sequenced input: blood. These receptors came from a boy aged 5-17 years in good health.

This clonotype was detected a few times. The chain joins TRBV2 to TRBJ1-3; D unresolved. The V and J ends lost 7 bases and 0 bases respectively, with 7 bases between them. This CDR3 is 13 amino acids long. The germline V gene encodes CDR1 SNHLY and CDR2 FYNNEI. The CDR3 region is CASMRVSGNTIYF. Written as DNA, the CDR3 is TGTGCCAGCATGCGGGTCTCTGGAAACACCATATATTTT.

The V and J genes are TRBV7-2 and TRBJ2-2, with 11 bases that match TRBD2. V shed 2 bases, J shed 4 bases, and the junction held 12 bases outside the gene matches. The CDR3 is 19 amino acids. Looked up from germline, CDR1 is SGHTA and CDR2 is FQGNSA. In DNA, the CDR3 is TGTGCCAGCAGCTTAACCCCGCGAACTAGCGGGAGACCCACCGGGGAGCTGTTTTTT. This codes for CASSLTPRTSGRPTGELFF.

The chain links TRBV25-1 to TRBJ2-7; D gene ambiguous. Germline V gene lookup returns CDR1 MGHDK and CDR2 SYGVNS. The V and J ends lost 1 base and 3 bases respectively, with 10 bases between them. There are 14 residues in the CDR3. This CDR3 is CASSEFGLSYEQYF. Here the CDR3 DNA reads TGTGCCAGCAGTGAATTTGGGTTAAGCTACGAGCAGTACTTC.

This rearrangement joins TRBV6-2 or TRBV6-3 to TRBJ2-1; D unresolved. Germline loops: CDR1 MNHEY, CDR2 SVGEGT. CDR3 size: 13 residues. Trimming took 7 bases from V and 0 from J, leaving 7 bases between them. The CDR3 protein is CASMPSSYNEQFF. The CDR3 DNA reads TGTGCCAGCATGCCTAGCTCCTACAATGAGCAGTTCTTC.

V is TRBV6-2 or TRBV6-3 and J is TRBJ2-1; 9 bases fit TRBD2. Germline loops: CDR1 MNHEY, CDR2 SVGEGT. J gave up 0 bases and V 7 bases, and 4 bases lay outside the gene matches. This CDR3 comprises 15 residues. The DNA of the CDR3 is TGTGCCAGCAACCTTAGCGGGAGCTCCTACAATGAGCAGTTCTTC. It encodes CASNLSGSSYNEQFF.

This clonotype has more than one count but fewer than ten. J is TRBJ2-7 and V is TRBV4-2, with 7 bases matching TRBD2. The CDR3 is 17 amino acids. CDR1 is LGHNA and CDR2 is YNFKEQ in the germline V gene. With 0 bases clipped from V and 1 base from J, the junction kept 9 bases outside the gene matches. In DNA, the CDR3 is TGTGCCAGCAGCCAAGATGTGGGTCGGGAGGATTCCTACGAGCAGTACTTC. Encoded protein: CASSQDVGREDSYEQYF.

This clonotype was seen a handful of times. The chain has TRBV28 and TRBJ2-7; D is perhaps TRBD1 (5 bases). Trimming removed 2 bases from V and 1 base from J, with 15 bases in between. This CDR3 is built from 16 residues. Germline CDR1 is MDHEN and CDR2 is SYDVKM. CDR3 sequence reads: CASSLVLGVGSYEQYF. In DNA form, the CDR3 reads TGTGCCAGCAGTTTAGTTTTAGGGGTGGGATCCTACGAGCAGTACTTC.

This clonotype was observed a handful of times. The CDR3 DNA reads TGCGCCAGCAGCCAGGGACAGGGAAGCAATCAGCCCCAGCATTTT. Translating gives CASSQGQGSNQPQHF. J is TRBJ1-5 and V is TRBV4-1, with 9 bases lining up with TRBD1. In germline, CDR1 is MGHRA, CDR2 YSYEKL. V shed 3 bases and J 1 base; nucleotides not matched to a gene: 1. This CDR3 region has 15 residues.

V gene TRBV11-1 combines with J gene TRBJ2-1; D assignment may be TRBD1 or TRBD2 (5 bases each). CDR1 is SGHAT, CDR2 FQDESV, per germline (reference sequence). With 6 bases removed from V and 7 bases from J, the gap between germline ends came to 19 bases. The CDR3 length is 15 residues. The CDR3 DNA reads as TGTGCCAGCAGGCTTGGGGGACCCTACTTGAATGAGCAGTTCTTC. Its protein product is CASRLGGPYLNEQFF.

V is TRBV20-1 and J is TRBJ2-1; 7 bases align to TRBD2. Per germline, CDR1 DFQATT and CDR2 SNEGSKA (reference sequence). The CDR3 length is 15 residues. Trimming took 3 bases from V and 0 from J; bases not matched to a gene: 5. CDR3 residues: CSARGGRVSYNEQFF. In nucleotides, the CDR3 is TGCAGTGCTAGGGGAGGGAGGGTCTCCTACAATGAGCAGTTCTTC.

This clonotype came up a few times. V is TRBV10-3 and J is TRBJ2-2, with 8 positions matching TRBD1. CDR3 size: 13 residues. CDR1 and CDR2 (germline): ENHRY, SYGVKD. V trimming: 10 bases; J trimming: 1 base; junction bases outside the gene matches: 2. The CDR3 region has the DNA TGTGCCAGCGGGACAGGGAACACCGGGGAGCTGTTTTTT. It is translated as CASGTGNTGELFF.

The sample holds a few counts of this clonotype. The V call is TRBV5-5, the J call TRBJ2-3; a weak D match, TRBD2 (6 bases). V was shortened by 0 bases and J by 5 bases, with 13 bases between the two germline ends. This CDR3 region has 15 residues. Germline V gene data show CDR1 as SGHKS and CDR2 as YYEKEE (reference sequence). CDR3 amino acids: CASSLAGPSVDTQYF. In nucleotides, the CDR3 is TGTGCCAGCAGCTTGGCCGGGCCTAGCGTAGATACGCAGTATTTT.

V and J are TRBV7-2 and TRBJ1-6; 7 nucleotides align to TRBD1. The CDR3 sequence is 14 residues long. The germline V gene has CDR1 SGHTA and CDR2 FQGNSA. J was trimmed by 10 bases and V by 4 bases; bases with no gene match: 7. CDR3 region: CASSSTGKGSPLHF. The CDR3, as DNA: TGTGCCAGCAGCTCGACAGGGAAGGGATCACCCCTCCACTTT.

This clonotype was detected ten times or more. V and J are TRBV4-2 and TRBJ1-4; 7 nucleotides match TRBD1. With 4 bases clipped from V and 6 bases from J, the junction kept 8 bases outside the gene matches. Germline values: CDR1 LGHNA, CDR2 YNFKEQ. This CDR3 contains 15 residues. The CDR3 nucleotides read TGTGCCAGCAGCCTGGGGGACAGCTTTGATGAAAAACTGTTTTTT. Translation gives CASSLGDSFDEKLFF.

This clonotype was seen many times. This chain connects TRBV5-1 to TRBJ2-5; maybe TRBD1 (6 bases). Germline assignment: CDR1 SGHRS and CDR2 YFSETQ. This CDR3 spans 14 amino acids. Trimming pared 0 bases from V and 5 bases from J, leaving 11 bases between. The CDR3 DNA follows: TGCGCCAGCAGCTTGGTCAGGGGCCACGAGACCCAGTACTTC. Protein sequence: CASSLVRGHETQYF.